This TCR beta chain was obtained from a study of blood T cell repertoires in COVID-19. Overall study context: PBMCs, B-cell-depleted T cells, or T cells provided the cDNA or gDNA that made up the material.

In the authors' methods: Amplifying reference gene primers gave estimates of nucleated cell counts. Using immunoSEQ multiplex PCR, the repertoire was profiled, and TCRdb retains in-frame clones only, with some absent. Clone size and V and J calls were adopted from that table, with D and trimming inferred from the DNA. The data show under 350,000 clones, with 65% to 90% seen just once and around 4.2% held by the top ten. V lost 3 bases, J lost 4 bases, and 24 bases lay in between. This CDR3 contains 18 residues. Germline values: CDR1 SGDLS, CDR2 YYNGEE. This rearrangement joins TRBV9 to TRBJ2-3, with TRBD2 as a possible D gene (5 bases). The receptor comes from a woman in her 40s with acute COVID-19. The sample consisted of PBMCs or T cells enriched from blood (not recorded which). For the CDR3, the DNA is TGTGCCAGCAGCGCTAAATCTACCGTGGGAGTTGGCCCAGATACGCAGTATTTT. Its translation is CASSAKSTVGVGPDTQYF. Drawing the rest from reference TRBV9 and TRBJ2-3, the complete variable domain is DSGVTQTPKHLITATGQRVTLRCSPRSGDLSVYWYQQSLDQGLQFLIQYYNGEERAKGNILERFSAQQFPDLHSELNLSSLELGDSALYFCASSAKSTVGVGPDTQYFGPGTRLTVL.